This entry describes one T cell receptor beta chain. Antigen: not known. From the RT-PCR reads, TCRdb called clonotypes with MiXCR, one entry per CDR3 protein. The sample yields around 750,000 distinct CDR3 sequences, about 20% seen once. These data come from a study of response to subunit inactivated influenza vaccine. J gave up 2 bases and V 0 bases, and 7 bases lay outside the gene matches. There are 16 residues in the CDR3. Germline V gene lookup returns CDR1 DFQATT and CDR2 SNEGSKA (reference sequence). Study results and limitations: The authors suggested that few new T cells are recruited per seasonal influenza vaccination.

V gene TRBV20-1 combines with J gene TRBJ2-3; 8 positions agree with TRBD2. This TCR came from a man aged 50 to 60 who received an inactivated influenza vaccine. The sample in question was PBMCs from blood, obtained approximately 5 days after vaccination. The CDR3 DNA is TGCAGTGCTAGAGATCTAACGGGAGGGTACACAGATACGCAGTATTTT. It is translated as CSARDLTGGYTDTQYF.